Listed here is a single TCR beta chain. This clonotype was detected only a few times. It has no known antigen specificity. No base qualities exist here, and no much larger clone lies one base off it. The record originates from a study of T-cell memory formation after mild COVID-19 (dated by TCRdb to the early 2020s). About the study as a whole: Most TCR sequence clusters were specific to one of the two donors. The cohort was made up of two young adult volunteers, one female and one male, who were previously healthy. In a couple of donors, T-cell clones that expanded and contracted after mild COVID-19 were tracked by sequencing TCRalpha and TCRbeta repertoires over time.

Sequenced using an Illumina NovaSeq 6000. TCRalpha and TCRbeta cDNA libraries were constructed by 5'RACE with constant-segment primers, with sample barcodes and unique molecular identifiers being introduced. RNA was extracted from every sample with Trizol reagent. The libraries were amplified in two PCR steps, and the second step added a second sample barcode and Illumina TruSeq adapters. Sequencing of the libraries was done on an Illumina NovaSeq, producing 2 x 150 bp paired-end reads. As for the original processing: With migec v1.2.7, reads were demultiplexed and then collapsed into UMI-guided consensus sequences. Using mixcr v2.1.11, the UMI consensuses were aligned to TRA and TRB V and J templates and assembled into clonotypes. A clonotype was counted as expanded or contracted only if both edgeR and NoisET called the change significant, with noise models trained on biological replicates. For edgeR calls, the cutoffs were a false discovery rate-adjusted p below 0.01 and a log2 fold-change threshold of 1. As an exploratory analysis of dynamics, PCA with hierarchical clustering was applied to max-normalized trajectories of the 1000 most abundant clonotypes. The CD4 or CD8 phenotype of responding clones was assigned using the separately sequenced CD4+ and CD8+ repertoires. Through fastp at Q25 and MiXCR, TCRdb rebuilt clones from the public reads, retaining in-frame beta chains. Rows merge per CDR3 protein into single entries with the most common DNA and genes. It is TCRdb's table, rather than the study itself, that gives the V and J calls and clone size. The sample contains about 560,000 distinct CDR3 sequences, around 16% of them found a single time. About 7.5% of the sample rests with the top ten.

PBMCs were isolated by Ficoll-Paque density gradient centrifugation. Taken from the germline V gene, the CDR1 and CDR2 loops are SGHDN and FVKESK. The CDR3 runs 16 amino acids, cysteine and phenylalanine included. The entry retains the CDR3 DNA only, 48 bases that are in frame from base 1. V loses 1 base, J loses 4 bases, and the germline ends lie 15 bases apart. Results and caveats for the whole study, not just this receptor: Whether the second-wave clones peaking on day 37 were SARS-CoV-2 specific was not confirmed. Only a couple of mild cases were covered in the study, and larger cohorts including severe cases with pre-infection samples were considered necessary. Clones contracting from day 15 to 85 had balanced CD4/CD8 phenotypes, while a second wave expanding from day 15 to 37 was biased towards CD4+. The detection of some responding clones in pre-infection memory suggests that pre-existing cross-reactive memory T cells joined the SARS-CoV-2 response. Contracting CD4+ clones turned up mainly in the CM and EM memory subsets, whereas EMRA was where CD8+ clones were enriched.

This TCR was sampled from an adult woman who had mild COVID-19 (a few samples of this study predate the infection). The sample titles of this study are shuffled in the database, so cell type and time point are left out; the donor was told from shared clones. Material for sequencing was PBMCs or a T cell subset sorted from them (not recorded which). The V gene is TRBV14 and the J gene is TRBJ2-3; the D segment may tentatively be TRBD1 or TRBD2, each giving 6 matched bases. The sequence in DNA is TGTGCCAGCAGCCAAGGCGCCGGGGGCCCGTCAGATACGCAGTATTTT. This yields the protein CASSQGAGGPSDTQYF.